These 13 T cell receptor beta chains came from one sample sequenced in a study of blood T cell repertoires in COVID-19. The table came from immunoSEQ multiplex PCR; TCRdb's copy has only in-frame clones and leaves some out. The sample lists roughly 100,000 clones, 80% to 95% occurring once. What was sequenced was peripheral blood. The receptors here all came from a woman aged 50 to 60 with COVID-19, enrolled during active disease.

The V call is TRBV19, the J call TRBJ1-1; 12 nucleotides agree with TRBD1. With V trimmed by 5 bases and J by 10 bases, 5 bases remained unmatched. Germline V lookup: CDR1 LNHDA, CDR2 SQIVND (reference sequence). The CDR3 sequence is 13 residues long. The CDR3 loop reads CASSLGQGAGAFF. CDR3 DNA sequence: TGTGCCAGTAGTTTGGGACAGGGGGCAGGAGCTTTCTTT. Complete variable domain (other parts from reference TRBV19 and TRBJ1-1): DGGITQSPKYLFRKEGQNVTLSCEQNLNHDAMYWYRQDPGQGLRLIYYSQIVNDFQKGDIAEGYSVSREKKESFPLTVTSAQKNPTAFYLCASSLGQGAGAFFGQGTRLTVV.

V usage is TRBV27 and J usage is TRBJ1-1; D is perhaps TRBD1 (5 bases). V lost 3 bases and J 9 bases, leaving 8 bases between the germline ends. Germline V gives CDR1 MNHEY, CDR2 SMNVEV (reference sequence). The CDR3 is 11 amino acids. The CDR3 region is CASSFQGKAFF. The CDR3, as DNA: TGTGCCAGCAGTTTCCAGGGTAAAGCTTTCTTT.

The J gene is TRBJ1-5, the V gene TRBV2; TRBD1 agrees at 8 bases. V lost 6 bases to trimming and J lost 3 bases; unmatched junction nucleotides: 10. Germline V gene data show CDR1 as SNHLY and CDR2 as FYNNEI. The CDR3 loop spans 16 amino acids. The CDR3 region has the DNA TGTGCCAGCAGCACCATCCCGGGACAGGTCAATCAGCCCCAGCATTTT. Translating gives CASSTIPGQVNQPQHF. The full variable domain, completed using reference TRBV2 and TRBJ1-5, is EPEVTQTPSHQVTQMGQEVILRCVPISNHLYFYWYRQILGQKVEFLVSFYNNEISEKSEIFDDQFSVERPDGSNFTLKIRSTKLEDSAMYFCASSTIPGQVNQPQHFGDGTRLSIL.

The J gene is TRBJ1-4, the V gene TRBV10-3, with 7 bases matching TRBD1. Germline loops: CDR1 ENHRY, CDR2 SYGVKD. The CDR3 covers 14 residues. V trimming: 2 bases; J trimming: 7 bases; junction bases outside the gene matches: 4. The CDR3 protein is CAISEKYRGEKLFF. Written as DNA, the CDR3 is TGTGCCATCAGTGAGAAGTACAGGGGTGAAAAACTGTTTTTT.

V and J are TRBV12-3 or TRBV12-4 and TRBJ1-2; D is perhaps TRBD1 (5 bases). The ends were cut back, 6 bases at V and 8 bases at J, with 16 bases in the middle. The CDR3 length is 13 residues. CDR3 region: CASRPLYDSGYTF. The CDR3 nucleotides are TGTGCCAGCAGGCCCTTATACGACAGCGGCTACACCTTC.

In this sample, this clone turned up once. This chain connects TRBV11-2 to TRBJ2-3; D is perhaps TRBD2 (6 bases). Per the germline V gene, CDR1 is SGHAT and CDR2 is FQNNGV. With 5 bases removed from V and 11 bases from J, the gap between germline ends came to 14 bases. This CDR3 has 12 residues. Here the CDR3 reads CASSQGAGRQYF. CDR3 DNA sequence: TGTGCCAGCAGCCAGGGAGCGGGTAGGCAGTATTTT.

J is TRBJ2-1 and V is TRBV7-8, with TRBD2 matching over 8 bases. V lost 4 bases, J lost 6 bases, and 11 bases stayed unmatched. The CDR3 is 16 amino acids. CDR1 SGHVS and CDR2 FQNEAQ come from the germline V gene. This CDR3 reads CASSSGGAGISNEQFF. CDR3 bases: TGTGCCAGCAGCTCCGGGGGGGCCGGCATTTCCAATGAGCAGTTCTTC.

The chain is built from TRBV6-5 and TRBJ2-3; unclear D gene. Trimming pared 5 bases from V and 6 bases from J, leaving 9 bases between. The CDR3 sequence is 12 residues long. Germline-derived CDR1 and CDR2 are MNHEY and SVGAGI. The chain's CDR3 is CASSLSKDTQYF. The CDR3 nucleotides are TGTGCCAGCAGTCTCAGTAAGGATACGCAGTATTTT.

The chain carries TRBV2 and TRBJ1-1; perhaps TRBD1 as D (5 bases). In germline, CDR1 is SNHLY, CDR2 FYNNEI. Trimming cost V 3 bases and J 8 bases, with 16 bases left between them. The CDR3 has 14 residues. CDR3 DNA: TGTGCCAGCAGTGAGGAGGCAGGGAGGATAGAAGCTTTCTTT. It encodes CASSEEAGRIEAFF.

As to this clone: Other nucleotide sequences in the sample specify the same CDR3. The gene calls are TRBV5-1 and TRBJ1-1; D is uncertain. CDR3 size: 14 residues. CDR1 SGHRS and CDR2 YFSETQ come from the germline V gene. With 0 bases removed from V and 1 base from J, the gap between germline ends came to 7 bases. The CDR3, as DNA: TGCGCCAGCAGCTTGGTTGGCGGGAACACTGAAGCTTTCTTT. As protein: CASSLVGGNTEAFF.

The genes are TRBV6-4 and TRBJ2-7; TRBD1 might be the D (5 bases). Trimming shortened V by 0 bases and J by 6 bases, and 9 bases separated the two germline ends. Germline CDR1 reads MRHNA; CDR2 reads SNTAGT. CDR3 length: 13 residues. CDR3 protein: CASSDSSGSEQYF. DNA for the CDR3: TGTGCCAGCAGTGACTCGTCAGGGTCCGAGCAGTACTTC.

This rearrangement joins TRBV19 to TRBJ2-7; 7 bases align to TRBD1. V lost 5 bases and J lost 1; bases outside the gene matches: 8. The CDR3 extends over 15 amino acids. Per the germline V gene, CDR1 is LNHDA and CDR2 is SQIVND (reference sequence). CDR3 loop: CASSQGGAESYEQYV. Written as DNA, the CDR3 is TGTGCCAGTAGTCAAGGGGGCGCGGAGTCCTACGAGCAGTACGTC.

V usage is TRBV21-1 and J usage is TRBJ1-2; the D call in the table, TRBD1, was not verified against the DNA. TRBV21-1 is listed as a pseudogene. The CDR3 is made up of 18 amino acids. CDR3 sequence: CASSKRGSRGQPNYGYTF. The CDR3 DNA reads TGTGCCAGCAGCAAACGAGGGTCGCGGGGACAGCCTAACTATGGCTACACCTTC.